This T cell receptor (beta chain) is from a study of metastatic and nonmetastatic thyroid tumors. Study information: Peripheral blood and tumor or nodule samples from malignant and benign thyroid patients were compared.

The germline gives CDR1 SSHAT, CDR2 FNYEAQ (reference sequence). CDR3 length equals 14 residues. As concerns this clone: One end of the junction is discordant with germline, which a read error may explain.

Every patient was untreated before thyroid surgery. In the original workflow: The distant-metastasis classifier for papillary thyroid cancer was built from CDR3 differences across clinicopathological groups. TCRdb ran MiXCR on the PCR reads. V and J calls and clone size were set by TCRdb, not the authors. The sample yields approximately 16,000 clones, about 30% seen once. The clonotype was recovered from a male donor with papillary thyroid cancer or a benign thyroid nodule (not recorded which). Some clones in this sample may be carry-over from other donors' samples. The sequencing sample was made of tumor tissue. The chain joins TRBV7-7 to TRBJ2-7; no definite D call. CDR3 DNA: TGTGCTAGCAGCTTAGATGGCCGTTCCTACGAGCAGTACTTC. This sequence encodes CASSLDGRSYEQYF.